The next 31 T cell receptor beta chains were all read from a single sample in a study of cytomegalovirus exposure and HLA in healthy donors. It was with 60 Vbeta and 13 Jbeta primers that the PCR ran. Measured with immunoSEQ multiplex PCR; TCRdb has only the in-frame clones, and not every one. The sample lists 150,000 to 200,000 clones, 80% occurring once. The specimen was PBMCs. Receptor source: a man younger than 30 in good health and CMV-seropositive.

V is TRBV5-1 and J is TRBJ1-3, with TRBD1 identical over 7 bases. J lost 0 bases, V lost 0 bases, and 3 bases had no gene match. CDR3 length: 16 residues. Germline CDR1 SGHRS, CDR2 YFSETQ. The chain's CDR3 is CASSLGGTASGNTIYF. The CDR3 DNA sequence: TGCGCCAGCAGCTTGGGAGGGACAGCCTCTGGAAACACCATATATTTT.

This clone was detected a few times. J is TRBJ1-1 and V is TRBV29-1; D may be TRBD1 (6 bases). CDR1 and CDR2 from the germline V gene are SQVTM and ANQGSEA. V was clipped by 3 bases and J by 11 bases, with 13 bases between them. The CDR3 sequence is 11 residues long. The CDR3 loop reads CSVDFQGRAFF. CDR3 in DNA: TGCAGCGTTGACTTTCAGGGGCGGGCTTTCTTT.

The chain joins TRBV27 to TRBJ2-5; the D gene is possibly TRBD1 (6 bases). The DNA matches TRBJ2-7 better at its end, which makes the J call doubtful. This CDR3 is 14 amino acids long. Germline V gene sequence: CDR1 MNHEY, CDR2 SMNVEV (reference sequence). CDR3 bases: TGTGCCAGCAGCCCGGCCGCAGGGGCCTACGAGCAGTACTTC. Translating it yields CASSPAAGAYEQYF.

The chain carries TRBV5-1 and TRBJ1-6, with 9 bases lining up with TRBD1. Per the germline V gene, CDR1 is SGHRS and CDR2 is YFSETQ. J was trimmed by 10 bases and V by 2 bases; bases with no gene match: 7. This CDR3 is 15 amino acids long. The CDR3 region has the DNA TGCGCCAGCAGCTTAGGGACAGGGTTAGGATCACCCCTCCACTTT. Its translation: CASSLGTGLGSPLHF. The full variable domain, in which reference TRBV5-1 and TRBJ1-6 provide the parts outside the CDR3, is KAGVTQTPRYLIKTRGQQVTLSCSPISGHRSVSWYQQTPGQGLQFLFEYFSETQRNKGNFPGRFSGRQFSNSRSEMNVSTLELGDSALYLCASSLGTGLGSPLHFGNGTRLTVT.

The chain employs TRBV4-1 and TRBJ1-1; no clear D. V lost 1 base to trimming and J lost 4 bases, with 19 bases between them. This CDR3 is 17 amino acids long. CDR1 and CDR2 from the germline V gene are MGHRA and YSYEKL. The CDR3 loop reads CASSQGNTGMEGTEAFF. CDR3 bases: TGCGCCAGCAGCCAAGGGAATACGGGAATGGAGGGCACTGAAGCTTTCTTT.

The DNA of the CDR3 is TGTGCCAGCAGTTCGCAGGGTCTCGCAACTAATGAAAAACTGTTTTTT. Its translation is CASSSQGLATNEKLFF. The chain carries TRBV28 and TRBJ1-4; weak D call: TRBD1 (5 bases). Trimming took 4 bases from V and 0 from J, leaving 12 bases between them. This CDR3 contains 16 residues. CDR1 is MDHEN and CDR2 is SYDVKM in the germline V gene.

This clone was seen a few times. The chain couples TRBV7-2 to TRBJ2-5; 8 bases line up with TRBD1. The germline V gene encodes CDR1 SGHTA and CDR2 FQGNSA. This CDR3 has 13 amino acids. V lost 6 bases to trimming and J lost 4 bases; unmatched junction nucleotides: 4. This CDR3 is CASRTGGRETQYF. The CDR3 DNA is TGTGCCAGCAGAACAGGGGGTCGAGAGACCCAGTACTTC.

This chain links TRBV14 with TRBJ2-7; 7 bases line up with TRBD1. Germline V CDR1 and CDR2: SGHDN, FVKESK. The CDR3 is 15 residues long. V trimming: 5 bases; J trimming: 0 bases; junction bases outside the gene matches: 7. In DNA, the CDR3 is TGTGCCAGCAGCTTCCGACAGGGAACCTCCTACGAGCAGTACTTC. Translating it yields CASSFRQGTSYEQYF.

V gene TRBV13 combines with J gene TRBJ1-2; D call uncertain. Germline CDR1 and CDR2: PRHDT and FYEKMQ (reference sequence). V was trimmed by 2 bases and J by 4 bases, leaving 5 bases between them. The CDR3 is 12 amino acids. The CDR3 protein is CASSLRSYGYTF. The CDR3 bases are TGTGCCAGCAGCTTACGCAGCTATGGCTACACCTTC.

V gene TRBV29-1 combines with J gene TRBJ1-4; D gene uncertain. V shed 7 bases and J shed 0 bases, with 15 bases lying between them. Germline V CDR1 and CDR2: SQVTM, ANQGSEA. The CDR3 has 15 residues. The CDR3 protein is CSAEGGTATNEKLFF. The DNA of the CDR3 is TGCAGCGCCGAAGGTGGAACAGCAACTAATGAAAAACTGTTTTTT.

The rearrangement links TRBV5-1 to TRBJ2-7; 7 bases match TRBD1. The germline V gene has CDR1 SGHRS and CDR2 YFSETQ. V trimming: 4 bases; J trimming: 2 bases; junction bases outside the gene matches: 12. CDR3 length: 16 residues. This CDR3 is CASSPITGDRPYEQYF. The CDR3 nucleotides read TGCGCCAGCAGCCCGATCACCGGGGACAGACCCTACGAGCAGTACTTC.

The chain combines TRBV14 with TRBJ2-2, with D possibly being TRBD2 (6 bases). Germline CDR1 SGHDN, CDR2 FVKESK. Trimming cost V 6 bases and J 1 base, with 12 bases left between them. The CDR3 is 15 amino acids. CDR3 sequence: CASSRGFVNTGELFF. Written as DNA, the CDR3 is TGTGCCAGCAGTCGGGGGTTTGTGAACACCGGGGAGCTGTTTTTT.

Comments on this clone: The junction departs from the called germline gene at one end, perhaps through a read error. The chain is built from TRBV7-9 and TRBJ1-3; 8 nucleotides agree with TRBD1. The germline gives CDR1 SEHNR, CDR2 FQNEAQ (reference sequence). The CDR3 sequence is 15 residues long. CDR3 sequence: CASSSPQGAGDTIYF. In nucleotides, the CDR3 is TGTGCCAGCAGTTCGCCCCAGGGGGCTGGAGACACCATATATTTT.

The J gene is TRBJ2-5, the V gene TRBV15, with D possibly being TRBD1 (6 bases). Per the germline V gene, CDR1 is LNHNV and CDR2 is YYDKDF (reference sequence). Trimming left V 4 bases short and J 0 bases short, with 18 bases between. The CDR3 is 17 residues long. The CDR3 loop is CATSILVGARYQETQYF. The CDR3 DNA reads TGTGCCACCAGCATCTTAGTGGGGGCGAGGTACCAAGAGACCCAGTACTTC.

The chain carries TRBV6-1 and TRBJ1-2, with 7 bases that match TRBD1. V was clipped by 5 bases and J by 5 bases; unmatched bases: 8. From germline, CDR1 is MNHNS and CDR2 SASEGT. The CDR3 is 14 amino acids. CDR3 in amino acids: CASSYKGAVYGYTF. DNA of the CDR3: TGTGCCAGCAGTTATAAGGGGGCGGTGTATGGCTACACCTTC.

The chain recombines TRBV10-3 with TRBJ2-7; 7 bases align to TRBD1. CDR3 size: 14 residues. CDR1 is ENHRY, CDR2 SYGVKD, per germline. V shed 7 bases and J 5 bases; nucleotides not matched to a gene: 11. The CDR3 DNA reads TGTGCCATCAAGGGCGGCAGGGGGAGCAACGAGCAGTACTTC. Amino acid sequence: CAIKGGRGSNEQYF.

The rearrangement joins TRBV5-1 to TRBJ1-5; D uncertain. The CDR3 has 12 residues. Per the germline V gene, CDR1 is SGHRS and CDR2 is YFSETQ. V was cut by 4 bases and J by 7 bases, with 9 bases left in between. This chain's CDR3 is CASSQETQPQHF. The CDR3 DNA sequence: TGCGCCAGCAGCCAGGAAACACAGCCCCAGCATTTT.

This sequence joins TRBV28 and TRBJ2-7, with 8 bases identical to TRBD2. V trimming: 5 bases; J trimming: 0 bases; junction bases outside the gene matches: 6. Germline values: CDR1 MDHEN, CDR2 SYDVKM. This CDR3 spans 15 amino acids. In nucleotides, the CDR3 is TGTGCCAGCAGTACCTGGAGCGGGAGCTCCTACGAGCAGTACTTC. Amino acid sequence: CASSTWSGSSYEQYF.

The CDR3 loop is CASSGGGAVFEYF. CDR3 nucleotides: TGTGCCAGCAGTGGTGGGGGGGCAGTGTTTGAGTACTTC. V is TRBV6-1 and J is TRBJ2-7; the D gene is possibly TRBD2 (7 bases). Germline loops: CDR1 MNHNS, CDR2 SASEGT. V lost 4 bases to trimming and J lost 11 bases, with 18 bases between them. This CDR3 is built from 13 residues.

The chain joins TRBV14 to TRBJ2-7, with a weak D call TRBD2 (5 bases). Trimming took off 3 bases at V and 2 bases at J, with 11 bases between the two ends. The length of the CDR3 is 14 residues. Germline V gives CDR1 SGHDN, CDR2 FVKESK. The DNA for the CDR3 is TGTGCCAGCAGCCAGGGGTGGGGAGCCTACGAGCAGTACTTC. This encodes CASSQGWGAYEQYF.

V is TRBV7-9 and J is TRBJ2-5; a possible D gene is TRBD2 (6 bases). Between the trimmed V and J ends, which lost 7 bases and 3 bases, there was a span of 12 bases. There are 13 residues in the CDR3. The germline V gene has CDR1 SEHNR and CDR2 FQNEAQ (reference sequence). CDR3 bases: TGTGCCAGCACCTCTCCGGGGGAAGAGACCCAGTACTTC. Protein product: CASTSPGEETQYF.

The chain couples TRBV27 to TRBJ1-1, with 11 bases that match TRBD1. The CDR3 has 14 residues. The V and J ends lost 4 bases and 5 bases, in that order; junction bases with no gene match: 3. Germline V lookup: CDR1 MNHEY, CDR2 SMNVEV (reference sequence). CDR3 sequence: CASSSDRGPTEAFF. The CDR3 DNA reads as TGTGCCAGCAGTTCGGACAGGGGGCCAACTGAAGCTTTCTTT.

V and J are TRBV6-1 and TRBJ2-1; perhaps TRBD1 as D (6 bases). Trimming removed 7 bases at V and 5 bases at J, with 18 bases between. The CDR3 contains 15 residues. Germline values: CDR1 MNHNS, CDR2 SASEGT. This CDR3 reads CASTWGPSSDNEQFF. CDR3 sequence (DNA): TGTGCCAGCACCTGGGGGCCGTCCTCTGACAATGAGCAGTTCTTC.

The chain uses TRBV12-5 and TRBJ1-2; no definite D call. This CDR3 is 13 amino acids long. V lost 4 bases to trimming and J lost 8 bases, with 14 bases between them. Germline lookup yields CDR1 LGHNT and CDR2 FRNRAP. Here the CDR3 reads CASGSPVGDGYTF. The CDR3 bases are TGTGCTAGTGGTTCCCCGGTGGGAGACGGCTACACCTTC.

This chain uses TRBV7-8 with TRBJ2-7; D perhaps matches TRBD1 (5 bases). Germline CDR1 SGHVS, CDR2 FQNEAQ. Trimming pared 4 bases from V and 0 bases from J, leaving 13 bases between. The CDR3 has 15 residues. The CDR3 loop is CASSSGLLSSYEQYF. The CDR3 DNA reads as TGTGCCAGCAGCTCAGGGCTGCTGAGCTCCTACGAGCAGTACTTC.

The chain joins TRBV14 to TRBJ2-7; D possibly corresponds to TRBD2 (6 bases). V lost 3 bases, J lost 6 bases, and 12 bases lay in between. The germline CDR1 and CDR2 sequences are SGHDN and FVKESK. The CDR3 loop spans 13 amino acids. CDR3 DNA sequence: TGTGCCAGCAGCCAGAGTGGGGGAGGCGAGCAGTACTTC. This encodes CASSQSGGGEQYF.

The rearrangement links TRBV11-3 to TRBJ1-2, with a possible D match to TRBD1 (5 bases). The CDR3 extends over 16 amino acids. V lost 2 bases, J lost 7 bases, and 20 bases lay in between. Germline loops: CDR1 SGHNT, CDR2 YENEEA. CDR3 region: CASSLRPTGGALGYTF. The CDR3 DNA is TGTGCCAGCAGCTTACGCCCTACGGGCGGGGCCCTTGGCTACACCTTC. Variable domain in full (rest from reference TRBV11-3 and TRBJ1-2): EAGVVQSPRYKIIEKKQPVAFWCNPISGHNTLYWYLQNLGQGPELLIRYENEEAVDDSQLPKDRFSAERLKGVDSTLKIQPAELGDSAVYLCASSLRPTGGALGYTFGSGTRLTVV.

This clone was counted a single time. This chain connects TRBV4-1 to TRBJ2-3, with a tentative D call TRBD1 (6 bases). The germline CDR1 and CDR2 sequences are MGHRA and YSYEKL. V lost 0 bases to trimming and J lost 1 base, with 20 bases between them. The CDR3 is 19 amino acids. In DNA form, the CDR3 reads TGCGCCAGCAGCCAAGAGGGACAAATTAGTGGGTGGGGCACAGATACGCAGTATTTT. Protein: CASSQEGQISGWGTDTQYF.

The chain has TRBV25-1 and TRBJ2-3; 7 bases line up with TRBD1. The CDR3 contains 15 residues. CDR1 and CDR2 from the germline V gene are MGHDK and SYGVNS. The J segment lost 3 bases and the V segment lost 3 bases, leaving 6 bases of the junction unmatched. The CDR3 nucleotides read TGTGCCAGCAGTGACAAACAGGGGATGACAGATACGCAGTATTTT. Protein product: CASSDKQGMTDTQYF.

This chain links TRBV4-3 with TRBJ1-6; 7 bases map to TRBD1. The J segment lost 8 bases and the V segment lost 4 bases, leaving 5 bases of the junction unmatched. Germline V gene lookup returns CDR1 LGHNA and CDR2 YSLEER. The CDR3 contains 14 residues. CDR3: CASSRRGPDSPLHF. The DNA of the CDR3 is TGCGCCAGCAGCCGAAGGGGGCCCGATTCACCCCTCCACTTT.

This clone was found a few times. This sequence joins TRBV25-1 and TRBJ1-4; D ambiguous. This CDR3 is built from 13 residues. Germline V gives CDR1 MGHDK, CDR2 SYGVNS. The germline V and J ends were trimmed by 8 bases and 5 bases, with 12 bases remaining between them. CDR3 in amino acids: CASGPGINEKLFF. CDR3 DNA sequence: TGTGCCAGCGGACCCGGGATCAATGAAAAACTGTTTTTT.